The 31 T cell receptor beta chains reported below all come from one sample, sequenced in a study of blood T cell dynamics during melanoma immunotherapy. TCRdb keeps only in-frame clones here, not all; method: immunoSEQ multiplex PCR. The sample includes 25,000 to 35,000 clones, roughly 84% of them seen just once. Time point denoted: week 3, after first cycle of checkpoint inhibitor. Sample: blood, taken from a patient treated with checkpoint blockade. These receptors were obtained from a human donor with melanoma.

This clone is a singleton in its sample. The chain has TRBV6-6 and TRBJ2-1; unclear D gene. Per germline, CDR1 MNHNY and CDR2 SVGAGI (reference sequence). V dropped 0 bases and J dropped 3 bases, with 9 bases sitting between them. This CDR3 spans 15 amino acids. CDR3 region: CASSYSPPIYNEQFF. The CDR3, as DNA: TGTGCCAGCAGTTACTCACCACCCATCTACAATGAGCAGTTCTTC.

J is TRBJ1-2 and V is TRBV11-2; a weak D match, TRBD1 (5 bases). Between the trimmed V and J ends, which lost 0 bases and 4 bases, there was a span of 12 bases. CDR3 length: 15 residues. CDR1 SGHAT and CDR2 FQNNGV come from the germline V gene. The DNA of the CDR3 is TGTGCCAGCAGCTTAGACCCAGGGAGCGCCTATGGCTACACCTTC. Its protein is CASSLDPGSAYGYTF.

In its sample, this clone was seen once. The chain combines TRBV28 with TRBJ2-6; TRBD1 matches at 10 bases. V gave up 5 bases and J gave up 1 base; unmatched junction bases: 8. Germline CDR1 is MDHEN and CDR2 is SYDVKM. The length of the CDR3 is 18 residues. CDR3 in amino acids: CASSPWDRGGSGANVLTF. In nucleotides, the CDR3 is TGTGCCAGCAGTCCGTGGGACAGGGGCGGGTCTGGGGCCAACGTCCTGACTTTC.

V usage is TRBV28 and J usage is TRBJ2-7; D is possibly TRBD1 (8 bases). V lost 6 bases and J 4 bases, leaving 16 bases between the germline ends. There are 14 residues in the CDR3. Germline V gene lookup returns CDR1 MDHEN and CDR2 SYDVKM. CDR3 sequence (DNA): TGTGCCAGCAGATCCAGGGGGCGGGGGTACGAGCAGTACTTC. This sequence encodes CASRSRGRGYEQYF.

The V call is TRBV6-1, the J call TRBJ2-7; tentatively, D is TRBD1 (5 bases). The V and J ends lost 6 bases and 3 bases respectively, with 12 bases between them. The CDR3 runs 13 residues. The V gene's germline CDR1 is MNHNS and CDR2 SASEGT. The chain's CDR3 is CASRDDRSYEQYF. Written as DNA, the CDR3 is TGTGCCAGCAGGGATGACAGAAGCTACGAGCAGTACTTC.

V gene TRBV19 combines with J gene TRBJ2-7; 9 nucleotides match TRBD1. In germline, CDR1 is LNHDA, CDR2 SQIVND (reference sequence). The CDR3 runs 13 residues. J was trimmed by 5 bases and V by 5 bases; bases with no gene match: 4. The CDR3 bases are TGTGCCAGTAGTTGGGGACAGGGCAACGAGCAGTACTTC. Translation gives CASSWGQGNEQYF.

This chain connects TRBV7-9 to TRBJ2-7, with D maybe TRBD1 (6 bases). The CDR3 totals 12 residues. The germline CDR1 and CDR2 sequences are SEHNR and FQNEAQ (reference sequence). The V end lost 6 bases, the J end lost 5 bases, and 11 bases lay between the germline ends. This CDR3 reads CASSWTVDEQYF. As DNA, the CDR3 is TGTGCCAGCAGTTGGACAGTTGACGAGCAGTACTTC.

The chain joins TRBV4-1 to TRBJ2-5, with D perhaps matching TRBD1 (6 bases). This CDR3 spans 14 amino acids. Germline CDR1 and CDR2: MGHRA and YSYEKL. The ends were cut back, 0 bases at V and 5 bases at J, with 10 bases in the middle. CDR3 in amino acids: CASSQEGAMETQYF. Here the CDR3 DNA reads TGCGCCAGCAGCCAAGAGGGGGCGATGGAGACCCAGTACTTC.

V usage is TRBV7-8 and J usage is TRBJ1-5; 7 positions agree with TRBD1. Germline V gene sequence: CDR1 SGHVS, CDR2 FQNEAQ. There are 14 residues in the CDR3. With 0 bases clipped from V and 7 bases from J, the junction kept 3 bases outside the gene matches. The CDR3 nucleotides are TGTGCCAGCAGCTTAGCAGGGGGCGGGCAGCCCCAGCATTTT. It yields the protein CASSLAGGGQPQHF.

This chain joins TRBV6-6 and TRBJ1-2; D gene uncertain. The length of the CDR3 is 12 residues. V lost 0 bases, J lost 6 bases, and 5 bases lay in between. In germline, CDR1 is MNHNY, CDR2 SVGAGI (reference sequence). The CDR3 is CASSYSIDGYTF. The CDR3 coding sequence is TGTGCCAGCAGTTACTCGATAGATGGCTACACCTTC.

V is TRBV6-1 and J is TRBJ1-5, with D tentatively TRBD1 (6 bases). With 4 bases removed from V and 4 bases from J, the gap between germline ends came to 11 bases. The CDR3 has 14 residues. Germline assignment: CDR1 MNHNS and CDR2 SASEGT. CDR3 protein: CASSGGTSNQPQHF. CDR3 bases: TGTGCCAGCAGTGGCGGGACATCAAATCAGCCCCAGCATTTT.

The chain combines TRBV6-4 with TRBJ1-2; D gene ambiguous. Germline CDR1 is MRHNA and CDR2 is SNTAGT. This CDR3 is built from 12 residues. Trimming pared 0 bases from V and 6 bases from J, leaving 5 bases between. The CDR3 DNA reads as TGTGCCAGCAGTGACTCTGGCGATGGCTACACCTTC. As protein: CASSDSGDGYTF.

The CDR3 sequence is CATSRAGNYNEQFF. The CDR3 DNA reads TGTGCCACCAGCAGAGCGGGGAACTACAATGAGCAGTTCTTC. This rearrangement joins TRBV15 to TRBJ2-1; possible D gene TRBD2, 5 bases. Trimming pared 1 base from V and 3 bases from J, leaving 7 bases between. Germline-derived CDR1 and CDR2 are LNHNV and YYDKDF (reference sequence). The CDR3 has 14 amino acids.

V and J are TRBV6-5 and TRBJ1-5; D may be TRBD1 (5 bases). This CDR3 contains 15 residues. Germline lookup yields CDR1 MNHEY and CDR2 SVGAGI. V was shortened by 6 bases and J by 4 bases, with 16 bases between the two germline ends. The CDR3 region has the DNA TGTGCCAGCAGGGGGGGGGTCGGCCGAAATCAGCCCCAGCATTTT. Translating it yields CASRGGVGRNQPQHF.

V gene TRBV5-4 combines with J gene TRBJ2-3; D is ambiguous. The CDR3 sequence is 15 residues long. Germline V lookup: CDR1 SGHNT, CDR2 YYREEE (reference sequence). With 4 bases removed from V and 2 bases from J, the gap between germline ends came to 14 bases. The DNA of the CDR3 is TGTGCCAGCAGCCCAGAGCCGCTGCACACAGATACGCAGTATTTT. It translates to CASSPEPLHTDTQYF.

The chain joins TRBV27 to TRBJ2-7, with TRBD2 identical over 12 bases. The germline CDR1 and CDR2 sequences are MNHEY and SMNVEV (reference sequence). The CDR3 loop spans 19 amino acids. V trimming: 6 bases; J trimming: 0 bases; junction bases outside the gene matches: 15. The CDR3 DNA follows: TGTGCCAGCAGGCCCCTGGGGCCTAGCGGGAGGGCCTCCTCCTACGAGCAGTACTTC. Protein sequence: CASRPLGPSGRASSYEQYF.

V and J are TRBV5-1 and TRBJ2-5, with a possible D match to TRBD2 (5 bases). Per the germline V gene, CDR1 is SGHRS and CDR2 is YFSETQ. The V gene lost 2 bases and the J gene lost 5 bases, with 13 bases spanning the gap. CDR3 size: 14 residues. The CDR3 DNA follows: TGCGCCAGCAGCTTTACCCCCGGCGGGGAGACCCAGTACTTC. Protein product: CASSFTPGGETQYF. Looking up the rest from reference TRBV5-1 and TRBJ2-5 gives the full variable domain: KAGVTQTPRYLIKTRGQQVTLSCSPISGHRSVSWYQQTPGQGLQFLFEYFSETQRNKGNFPGRFSGRQFSNSRSEMNVSTLELGDSALYLCASSFTPGGETQYFGPGTRLLVL.

The V and J genes are TRBV6-1 and TRBJ1-2; the D is unclear. CDR3 size: 14 residues. V gave up 1 base and J gave up 5 bases, with 11 bases separating them. Germline V gene sequence: CDR1 MNHNS, CDR2 SASEGT. CDR3 nucleotides: TGTGCCAGCAGTGAAGGGACCTACTTGTATGGCTACACCTTC. Translating gives CASSEGTYLYGYTF.

V usage is TRBV5-4 and J usage is TRBJ2-7; TRBD1 matches at 10 bases. Germline lookup yields CDR1 SGHNT and CDR2 YYREEE (reference sequence). The CDR3 length is 15 residues. V was clipped by 2 bases and J by 7 bases; unmatched bases: 9. CDR3 protein: CASSFDRGLLGEQYF. Here the CDR3 DNA reads TGTGCCAGCAGCTTCGACAGGGGGCTCCTGGGGGAGCAGTACTTC.

The count of this clone is one. The J gene is TRBJ1-1, the V gene TRBV19, with D perhaps matching TRBD1 (5 bases). Germline V gives CDR1 LNHDA, CDR2 SQIVND (reference sequence). The CDR3 covers 12 residues. Trimming shortened V by 6 bases and J by 3 bases, and 8 bases separated the two germline ends. The CDR3 nucleotides are TGTGCCAGTAGCTGGGGCTACACTGAAGCTTTCTTT. Its protein is CASSWGYTEAFF.

There are a few counts of this clone. The rearrangement links TRBV7-9 to TRBJ2-7; a weak D match, TRBD2 (5 bases). V dropped 7 bases and J dropped 4 bases, with 11 bases sitting between them. The CDR3 runs 12 residues. Germline V gives CDR1 SEHNR, CDR2 FQNEAQ (reference sequence). As DNA, the CDR3 is TGTGCCAGCACACTGACTAATTACGAGCAGTACTTC. Translating it yields CASTLTNYEQYF.

The J gene is TRBJ2-1, the V gene TRBV6-1; 11 bases map to TRBD1. CDR1 is MNHNS and CDR2 is SASEGT in the germline V gene. The CDR3 sequence is 15 residues long. V lost 3 bases to trimming and J lost 9 bases; unmatched junction nucleotides: 7. The CDR3 region has the DNA TGTGCCAGCAGTGATTGGGGGGACAGGGGGTCTGAGCAGTTCTTC. Translating gives CASSDWGDRGSEQFF.

Only one count was recorded for this clone. J is TRBJ1-5 and V is TRBV10-2; D gene ambiguous. The V gene's germline CDR1 is WSHSY and CDR2 SAAADI. V was trimmed by 10 bases and J by 4 bases, leaving 14 bases between them. This CDR3 is built from 13 residues. The CDR3 region is CATLGGVNQPQHF. The CDR3 DNA follows: TGCGCCACCCTAGGAGGAGTTAATCAGCCCCAGCATTTT.

V and J are TRBV7-2 and TRBJ2-7; a possible D gene is TRBD1 (6 bases). The germline V gene encodes CDR1 SGHTA and CDR2 FQGNSA. The CDR3 contains 14 residues. The V end lost 3 bases, the J end lost 4 bases, and 13 bases lay between the germline ends. The CDR3 bases are TGTGCCAGCAGCTTCTTCGGACAGCTTTACGAGCAGTACTTC. Translated, it gives CASSFFGQLYEQYF.

This chain joins TRBV2 and TRBJ1-2, with D uncertain. The germline V gene has CDR1 SNHLY and CDR2 FYNNEI. The CDR3 is made up of 12 amino acids. Trimming took 3 bases from V and 7 from J, leaving 9 bases between them. The CDR3 reads CASSDGLSGYTF. CDR3 in DNA: TGTGCCAGCAGTGACGGCCTGAGTGGCTACACCTTC.

This chain links TRBV4-1 with TRBJ2-2, with D unclear. Germline V lookup: CDR1 MGHRA, CDR2 YSYEKL. With 3 bases removed from V and 0 bases from J, the gap between germline ends came to 8 bases. The CDR3 length is 15 residues. The CDR3 nucleotides read TGCGCCAGCAGCCAGGGCCGCGCGAACACCGGGGAGCTGTTTTTT. Its translation is CASSQGRANTGELFF.

The rearrangement uses TRBV28 and TRBJ2-3; the match to TRBD2 covers 9 bases. The CDR3 is 18 residues long. Per the germline V gene, CDR1 is MDHEN and CDR2 is SYDVKM. After removal of 3 bases from V and 5 bases from J, the junction contained 15 bases not matched to a gene. The CDR3 DNA is TGTGCCAGCAGTTTTTTTCAAGGTCTAGCGGGAATTAGAGATACGCAGTATTTT. This gives the protein CASSFFQGLAGIRDTQYF.

This chain uses TRBV9 with TRBJ2-7; TRBD2 aligns across 10 bases. Germline CDR1 reads SGDLS; CDR2 reads YYNGEE. This CDR3 has 15 residues. V lost 2 bases, J lost 2 bases, and 4 bases stayed unmatched. The chain's CDR3 is CASSVGLAETYEQYF. The CDR3 DNA is TGTGCCAGCAGCGTCGGACTAGCGGAGACCTACGAGCAGTACTTC.

This rearrangement joins TRBV2 to TRBJ1-5; TRBD1 aligns across 7 bases. CDR3 length equals 17 residues. CDR1 is SNHLY and CDR2 is FYNNEI in the germline V gene. V gave up 4 bases and J gave up 0 bases; unmatched junction bases: 9. CDR3 nucleotides: TGTGCCAGCAGTGGACCTCGGGACAGTGATAGCAATCAGCCCCAGCATTTT. Amino acids: CASSGPRDSDSNQPQHF.

This sequence joins TRBV30 and TRBJ1-1; D is undetermined. The CDR3 covers 14 residues. The germline V gene encodes CDR1 GTSNPN and CDR2 SVGIG (reference sequence). Trimming took off 2 bases at V and 4 bases at J, with 14 bases between the two ends. The chain's CDR3 is CAWSLSLKGTEAFF. The CDR3 DNA is TGTGCCTGGAGTTTAAGTTTGAAGGGCACTGAAGCTTTCTTT.

This clone appeared a single time. V is TRBV21-1 and J is TRBJ2-7; the table's D gene call, TRBD1, was not cross checked with the DNA. TRBV21-1 is flagged as a pseudogene. This CDR3 is built from 14 residues. This chain's CDR3 is CASTPETDPYEQYF. The CDR3 nucleotides are TGTGCCAGCACCCCTGAGACAGACCCCTACGAGCAGTACTTC.